Reported below is one T cell receptor (beta chain). Its recognized antigen is unknown. Base qualities are not recorded, but no much larger clone differs from it by a single base. The donors were healthy, HIV-negative adults who had no recently reported acute infections or vaccinations. Every donor was a Caucasian adult residing in Nashville, Tennessee, USA. CD4+ T cells were enriched through magnetic negative selection, after which naive cells were positively selected on CD45RA and the remaining negative fraction served as the memory subset. Blood was obtained by leukapheresis, after which PBMCs were separated by Ficoll-Histopaque density gradient centrifugation and cryopreserved in liquid nitrogen vapor phase. Purity and quantity of every magnetically sorted T cell population were checked by analytical flow cytometry. Genomic DNA was isolated from every sorted fraction and measured by UV absorbance on a Nanodrop 2000c.

Using the deep immunoSEQ assay, multiplex PCR amplified TCR CDR3 regions from genomic DNA. Extracted genomic DNA from each cell subset was spread evenly across all wells of several immunoSEQ 96-well plates, with each plate serving as a replicate. For sorted subsets, roughly 200 ng of genomic DNA, equivalent to around 31,000 T cell genomes, went into each replicate PCR. The purified libraries were quantified using a Qubit 3.0 fluorometer, sized with a Bioanalyzer 2100, and then quantified again using the KAPA Library Quantification kit. Every immunoSEQ 96-well plate was sequenced on a dedicated single-read 150-cycle Illumina NextSeq 550 flow cell. The original methods were these. Because the immunoSEQ output included only junctional sequences and no quality scores, the filtering could not be the same as the filtering used for full-length reads. Sequences were annotated with PyIR, a Python wrapper for IgBLAST v1.9, using IMGT germline references to assign V/J genes and CDR3. Reads were filtered out if the reads had weak V/J assignments (E-value above 1e-6), no CDR3, stop codons, out-of-frame junctions, or ambiguous translated residues. V3J clonotypes were defined as sequences sharing an identical inferred V gene, J gene, and CDR3 amino acid sequence. Percentage overlap between repertoires was calculated by dividing the number of shared unique clonotypes by the size of the smaller repertoire. Repertoire richness was assessed with RTK rarefaction, the Chao1 estimator, and Recon v2.1 estimates of unobserved clonotypes. For all TCRbeta clonotypes obtained by the gDNA method from a few donors, generation probabilities were computed with OLGA. The immuneACCESS repertoire file appears here via TCRdb, limited to in-frame rearrangements. These files lack a portion of the clones; in checked studies, under half of the deficit traces to unresolved V genes, and the cause of the others is not known. Clonal size and the V and J genes are those of that table, whereas D and trimming came from the DNA. Present in this sample are roughly 2.5 million clones, around 94% of which were seen just once. Clones ranked in the top ten supply roughly 0.13% of the sample.

The V end loses 4 bases and the J end loses 0 bases, and a stretch of 17 bases separates them. The germline V gene provides CDR1 SGHRS and CDR2 YFSETQ. From the cysteine through the phenylalanine, the CDR3 covers 17 amino acids. Left in the record is the CDR3 DNA by itself, 51 bases read in frame from the first base. This entry comes from a study of shared clonotypes between healthy human individuals (dated by TCRdb to the early 2020s). Background on the whole study: Three men and two women, aged 18 to 49 years, made up the cohort. For each donor, CD4 naive and CD4 memory were each run on three plates, CD8 naive on two plates, and CD8 memory on one plate. The study deeply sequenced blood TCR repertoires of five healthy adults to estimate repertoire size and the extent of clonotype sharing between individuals. To increase sequencing depth and limit assay-specific biases, TCR repertoire library preparation and sequencing were carried out by different laboratories using diverse techniques. Per donor, leukapheresis produced somewhere between about 0.8 and 9.5 billion PBMCs. Study-wide findings and limitations: Naive subsets generally had larger estimated clonotype richness than memory subsets. Compared with non-shared clonotypes, clonotypes shared by all four sorted-subset donors had higher generation probabilities. Incomplete sequencing was indicated by rarefaction of sorted-subset datasets, despite the large sequencing depth. Pairwise subsampling led to the expectation that sequencing depth would affect the degree of clonotype sharing among donors. Sampling was restricted to blood, and TCR repertoires in tissues likely differ from the TCR repertoires found in blood. Because the study included only a small number of donors, the genetic and exposure-history diversity represented was limited. When a handful of donors were compared, the shared fraction of clonotypes was 5% to 6.5% for naive CD4, roughly 3.3% for naive CD8, about 2.5% for memory CD4, and about 0.36% for memory CD8.

This chain is built from TRBV5-1 and TRBJ1-3; no D gene call is confident. The sequence was collected from a young man in good health. Sequences were obtained from naive CD4+ T cells sorted from blood. What the cell subset or site label conveys for this sample: CD45RA+ positively selected. The nucleotide sequence is TGCGCCAGCAGCCCGGGAAATTTACAGAGCTCTGGAAACACCATATATTTT. This yields the protein CASSPGNLQSSGNTIYF.